Following are 12 T cell receptor beta chains from one sample sequenced in a study of blood T cells in healthy people across ages. Next came a second PCR, run for about 6 to 12 cycles, which used a sample-barcoded 5' primer along with a J-beta primer mix. TCRdb processed the 5' RACE reads anew with MiXCR; each CDR3 protein has one entry. This sample has 1,100,000 or so distinct CDR3 sequences, with under 55% found just once. The source material was blood. The receptors here all came from an older woman in good health.

The rearrangement uses TRBV24-1 and TRBJ2-1, with a tentative D call TRBD1 (6 bases). Germline V gives CDR1 KGHDR, CDR2 SFDVKD. V was pared by 9 bases and J by 4 bases, with 12 bases between. The CDR3 totals 13 residues. CDR3 loop: CATGFTGYNEQFF. Here the CDR3 DNA reads TGTGCCACCGGGTTTACAGGGTACAATGAGCAGTTCTTC.

The V gene is TRBV15, the J gene TRBJ2-5; 10 nucleotides match TRBD2. Germline CDR1 is LNHNV and CDR2 is YYDKDF (reference sequence). Germline trimming cut 0 bases from V and 4 bases from J; bases unmatched to any gene: 8. CDR3 length equals 17 residues. This CDR3 is CATSRDRGSGRGETQYF. The CDR3 DNA follows: TGTGCCACCAGCAGAGATCGAGGAAGCGGGAGGGGAGAGACCCAGTACTTC.

J is TRBJ2-4 and V is TRBV7-9, with D possibly being TRBD1 (6 bases). Trimming stripped 5 bases from V and 0 bases from J, with 26 bases between. The CDR3 loop spans 20 amino acids. Germline lookup yields CDR1 SEHNR and CDR2 FQNEAQ (reference sequence). CDR3 loop: CASSNKNKQGDTRAKNIQYF. For the CDR3, the DNA is TGTGCCAGCAGCAACAAGAACAAACAAGGGGACACAAGAGCCAAAAACATTCAGTACTTC.

With regard to this clonotype: The CDR3 end shows no conserved phenylalanine or tryptophan, and so a read error is likely. The chain is built from TRBV10-3 and TRBJ2-5, with D possibly matching TRBD1 (5 bases). The V end was cut by 10 bases, the J end by 4 bases, with 16 bases between. The length of the CDR3 is 13 residues. Germline CDR1 is ENHRY and CDR2 is SYGVKD. The CDR3 region is CATNGASSETQYV. The CDR3 DNA follows: TGTGCCACAAATGGGGCCTCCTCAGAGACCCAGTACGTC.

This chain uses TRBV7-6 with TRBJ2-7, with D hard to call. From germline, CDR1 is SGHVS and CDR2 FNYEAQ. CDR3 length equals 12 residues. The ends were cut back, 5 bases at V and 8 bases at J, with 13 bases in the middle. CDR3 nucleotides: TGTGCCAGCAGCACCTCCCATCCGAAGCAGTACTTC. It yields the protein CASSTSHPKQYF.

This rearrangement joins TRBV7-3 to TRBJ1-6; unclear D gene. Trimming cost V 5 bases and J 7 bases, with 15 bases left between them. CDR3 length: 15 residues. Germline lookup yields CDR1 SGHTA and CDR2 FQGTGA. The CDR3: CASSPTGSGNSPLHF. For the CDR3, the DNA is TGTGCCAGCAGCCCTACTGGGTCGGGGAATTCACCCCTCCACTTT.

This clonotype was counted a few times. The chain combines TRBV21-1 with TRBJ2-5; TRBD2 is the table's D call and was not checked against the DNA. TRBV21-1 constitutes a pseudogene. This CDR3 has 17 residues. The CDR3 protein is CASSHRTSVEYQETQYF. CDR3 nucleotide sequence: TGTGCCAGCAGCCACCGGACTAGCGTGGAGTACCAAGAGACCCAGTACTTC.

This clonotype occurred a few times. This chain connects TRBV10-1 to TRBJ2-7, with D perhaps TRBD2 (5 bases). The CDR3 contains 15 residues. Germline V gives CDR1 WNHNN, CDR2 SYGVQD (reference sequence). V dropped 5 bases and J dropped 2 bases, with 16 bases sitting between them. DNA for the CDR3: TGCGCCAGCAGTACGCCGGACTTCGCCCCCTACGAGCAGTACTTC. This sequence encodes CASSTPDFAPYEQYF.

This clonotype was seen a handful of times. The chain recombines TRBV18 with TRBJ2-4, with 7 bases aligning to TRBD1. Judging by the DNA end, TRBJ2-7 fits better; the J call may be wrong. The CDR3 is 16 residues long. Germline V gene data show CDR1 as KGHSH and CDR2 as LQKENI. CDR3 sequence: CASSSDRDSRLDEQYF. CDR3 DNA sequence: TGTGCCAGCTCAAGCGACCGGGACAGCCGATTGGACGAGCAGTACTTC.

As concerns this clonotype: Being one base from a much bigger clone, this may be a read error. The V and J genes are TRBV5-1 and TRBJ2-6; D is unclear. The CDR3 length is 15 residues. V was cut by 3 bases and J by 4 bases, with 11 bases left in between. Germline CDR1 and CDR2: SGHRS and YFSETQ. CDR3 residues: CASSSQPWGANVLTF. DNA of the CDR3: TGCGCCAGCAGCTCGCAACCATGGGGGGCCAACGTCCTGACTTTC.

The chain joins TRBV5-1 to TRBJ2-5; 8 bases are shared with TRBD2. Per germline, CDR1 SGHRS and CDR2 YFSETQ. The CDR3 extends over 15 amino acids. V dropped 3 bases and J dropped 1; count of bases not matched to a gene: 5. CDR3 protein: CASSSGGEVQETQYF. The CDR3 DNA is TGCGCCAGCAGCTCGGGAGGGGAAGTCCAAGAGACCCAGTACTTC. Supplemented by reference TRBV5-1 and TRBJ2-5, the full variable domain reads KAGVTQTPRYLIKTRGQQVTLSCSPISGHRSVSWYQQTPGQGLQFLFEYFSETQRNKGNFPGRFSGRQFSNSRSEMNVSTLELGDSALYLCASSSGGEVQETQYFGPGTRLLVL.

The J gene is TRBJ1-4, the V gene TRBV20-1; D unresolved. Per the germline V gene, CDR1 is DFQATT and CDR2 is SNEGSKA (reference sequence). This CDR3 contains 12 residues. Trimming left V 3 bases short and J 14 bases short, with 16 bases between. The CDR3 DNA sequence: TGCAGTGCTAGGCACGGACTCGACGGGCTGTTTTTT. It is translated as CSARHGLDGLFF.